This T cell receptor beta chain appears in the sequencing data of a study of metastatic and nonmetastatic thyroid tumors. Using MiXCR, TCRdb re-called clones from the PCR reads. Among about 90,000 clones listed, 8.6% were seen once. All patients were untreated before thyroid surgery. Between the trimmed V and J ends, which lost 0 bases and 2 bases, there was a span of 10 bases. The CDR3 loop spans 14 amino acids. Germline-derived CDR1 and CDR2 are DFQATT and SNEGSKA (reference sequence). The material sequenced was blood. The sequence was obtained from a female donor with papillary thyroid cancer or a benign thyroid nodule (not recorded which). Some clones in this sample may be carry-over from other donors' samples. This rearrangement joins TRBV20-1 to TRBJ1-1, with D possibly matching TRBD1 (5 bases). The CDR3 sequence: CSARDGDSNTEAFF. CDR3 nucleotides: TGCAGTGCTAGAGACGGGGACTCCAACACTGAAGCTTTCTTT.